These 13 T cell receptor beta chains originate from one sample sequenced in a study of blood T cell repertoires in COVID-19. TCRdb's table, derived via immunoSEQ multiplex PCR, lists solely in-frame clones and lacks some. Of hundreds of thousands of clones in the sample, 92% were seen once. The sample comprised peripheral blood. The receptor source for this set is a man between 60 and 75 years old with COVID-19, enrolled during active disease.

This clone was seen a single time. The chain joins TRBV7-2 to TRBJ2-1; TRBD2 agrees at 14 bases. CDR3 size: 19 residues. CDR1 and CDR2 (germline): SGHTA, FQGNSA. After removal of 5 bases from V and 0 bases from J, the junction contained 9 bases not matched to a gene. The CDR3 nucleotides are TGTGCCAGCAGCCGGACTAGCGGGAGGACCCTGAGCTCCTACAATGAGCAGTTCTTC. Amino acids: CASSRTSGRTLSSYNEQFF.

The V call is TRBV28, the J call TRBJ1-2, with D uncertain. The V and J ends lost 8 bases and 2 bases respectively, with 12 bases between them. Germline CDR1 MDHEN, CDR2 SYDVKM. The CDR3 has 13 amino acids. The CDR3: CASSVGSNYGYTF. CDR3 in DNA: TGTGCCAGCTCGGTAGGGAGCAACTATGGCTACACCTTC.

The chain employs TRBV6-5 and TRBJ2-5; TRBD1 is a possible D gene (6 bases). V was pared by 6 bases and J by 7 bases, with 9 bases between. Germline V gene sequence: CDR1 MNHEY, CDR2 SVGAGI. This CDR3 comprises 11 residues. In DNA, the CDR3 is TGTGCCAGCAGAACAGGGTTGACCCAGTACTTC. Amino acid sequence: CASRTGLTQYF.

V is TRBV4-2 and J is TRBJ2-2; the match to TRBD2 covers 9 bases. The germline V gene has CDR1 LGHNA and CDR2 YNFKEQ. The CDR3 loop spans 16 amino acids. J gave up 6 bases and V 0 bases, and 5 bases lay outside the gene matches. Here the CDR3 DNA reads TGTGCCAGCAGCCAAGAGGCGGGAGGGTTATCCGGGGAGCTGTTTTTT. Residues: CASSQEAGGLSGELFF.

The genes are TRBV23-1 and TRBJ1-4; TRBD1 is a possible D gene (5 bases). TRBV23-1 is labeled an ORF, and its function is uncertain. The CDR3 has 15 residues. Trimming removed 4 bases from V and 6 bases from J, with 15 bases in between. The CDR3 DNA reads TGCGCCAGCAGTCTTAGGTGCAGGGTCCATGAAAAACTGTTTTTT. Residues: CASSLRCRVHEKLFF.

This clone appeared a single time. Other DNA variants within this sample encode the same CDR3. The V call is TRBV30, the J call TRBJ1-5; perhaps TRBD1 as D (6 bases). Germline V gene data show CDR1 as GTSNPN and CDR2 as SVGIG (reference sequence). This CDR3 spans 13 amino acids. The germline V and J ends were trimmed by 5 bases and 2 bases, with 10 bases remaining between them. In nucleotides, the CDR3 is TGTGCCTGGGGCAACAGGGGCAATCAGCCCCAGCATTTT. Translation gives CAWGNRGNQPQHF.

V usage is TRBV2 and J usage is TRBJ2-1; 8 bases fit TRBD1. Germline V gene data show CDR1 as SNHLY and CDR2 as FYNNEI. The CDR3 runs 14 residues. V gave up 5 bases and J gave up 4 bases; unmatched junction bases: 4. The CDR3 is CASSMDRDYNEQFF. In DNA, the CDR3 is TGTGCCAGCAGTATGGACAGGGATTACAATGAGCAGTTCTTC.

The chain links TRBV27 to TRBJ2-6; D unclear. Trimming pared 3 bases from V and 3 bases from J, leaving 15 bases between. The germline CDR1 and CDR2 sequences are MNHEY and SMNVEV (reference sequence). This CDR3 contains 17 residues. In DNA form, the CDR3 reads TGTGCCAGCAGTTTGTCGATCCGACAAGGTGGGGCCAACGTCCTGACTTTC. Its translation: CASSLSIRQGGANVLTF.

This clone was counted a single time. This chain links TRBV7-2 with TRBJ2-7; 10 bases agree with TRBD2. Germline CDR1 is SGHTA and CDR2 is FQGNSA. Trimming took 5 bases from V and 3 from J; bases not matched to a gene: 7. The CDR3 sequence is 15 residues long. The CDR3 coding sequence is TGTGCCAGCAGCATGGTAGCGGGGGGATACTACGAGCAGTACTTC. Amino acids: CASSMVAGGYYEQYF. The entire variable domain, with the rest obtained from reference TRBV7-2 and TRBJ2-7, is as follows: GAGVSQSPSNKVTEKGKDVELRCDPISGHTALYWYRQSLGQGLEFLIYFQGNSAPDKSGLPSDRFSAERTGGSVSTLTIQRTQQEDSAVYLCASSMVAGGYYEQYFGPGTRLTVT.

This clone came up once. CDR3 residues: CAISGSGSSYEQYF. The CDR3 nucleotides are TGTGCCATCAGTGGGAGCGGTAGCTCCTACGAGCAGTACTTC. This chain links TRBV10-3 with TRBJ2-7; tentative D call: TRBD2 (5 bases). Trimming stripped 4 bases from V and 0 bases from J, with 10 bases between. CDR3 length: 14 amino acids. Germline CDR1 and CDR2: ENHRY and SYGVKD.

The rearrangement joins TRBV19 to TRBJ1-2; TRBD1 agrees at 7 bases. This CDR3 spans 15 amino acids. After removal of 3 bases from V and 3 bases from J, the junction contained 7 bases not matched to a gene. CDR1 is LNHDA, CDR2 SQIVND, per germline (reference sequence). CDR3 nucleotides: TGTGCCAGTAGTATCGACAGGGCTCGATACTATGGCTACACCTTC. Its protein product is CASSIDRARYYGYTF.

The CDR3 reads CASSSPTGYNSPLHF. As DNA, the CDR3 is TGTGCCAGCAGTTCCCCGACAGGCTATAATTCACCCCTCCACTTT. This chain uses TRBV27 with TRBJ1-6; D may be TRBD1 (6 bases). CDR3 length equals 15 residues. The germline gives CDR1 MNHEY, CDR2 SMNVEV (reference sequence). Trimming left V 4 bases short and J 3 bases short, with 10 bases between.

The CDR3: CASSPGVRETQYF. The CDR3 nucleotides are TGCGCCAGCAGTCCAGGGGTGAGAGAGACCCAGTACTTC. This rearrangement joins TRBV10-1 to TRBJ2-5, with D possibly matching TRBD1 (6 bases). The CDR3 is made up of 13 amino acids. V was cut by 5 bases and J by 4 bases, with 11 bases left in between. In germline, CDR1 is WNHNN, CDR2 SYGVQD (reference sequence).